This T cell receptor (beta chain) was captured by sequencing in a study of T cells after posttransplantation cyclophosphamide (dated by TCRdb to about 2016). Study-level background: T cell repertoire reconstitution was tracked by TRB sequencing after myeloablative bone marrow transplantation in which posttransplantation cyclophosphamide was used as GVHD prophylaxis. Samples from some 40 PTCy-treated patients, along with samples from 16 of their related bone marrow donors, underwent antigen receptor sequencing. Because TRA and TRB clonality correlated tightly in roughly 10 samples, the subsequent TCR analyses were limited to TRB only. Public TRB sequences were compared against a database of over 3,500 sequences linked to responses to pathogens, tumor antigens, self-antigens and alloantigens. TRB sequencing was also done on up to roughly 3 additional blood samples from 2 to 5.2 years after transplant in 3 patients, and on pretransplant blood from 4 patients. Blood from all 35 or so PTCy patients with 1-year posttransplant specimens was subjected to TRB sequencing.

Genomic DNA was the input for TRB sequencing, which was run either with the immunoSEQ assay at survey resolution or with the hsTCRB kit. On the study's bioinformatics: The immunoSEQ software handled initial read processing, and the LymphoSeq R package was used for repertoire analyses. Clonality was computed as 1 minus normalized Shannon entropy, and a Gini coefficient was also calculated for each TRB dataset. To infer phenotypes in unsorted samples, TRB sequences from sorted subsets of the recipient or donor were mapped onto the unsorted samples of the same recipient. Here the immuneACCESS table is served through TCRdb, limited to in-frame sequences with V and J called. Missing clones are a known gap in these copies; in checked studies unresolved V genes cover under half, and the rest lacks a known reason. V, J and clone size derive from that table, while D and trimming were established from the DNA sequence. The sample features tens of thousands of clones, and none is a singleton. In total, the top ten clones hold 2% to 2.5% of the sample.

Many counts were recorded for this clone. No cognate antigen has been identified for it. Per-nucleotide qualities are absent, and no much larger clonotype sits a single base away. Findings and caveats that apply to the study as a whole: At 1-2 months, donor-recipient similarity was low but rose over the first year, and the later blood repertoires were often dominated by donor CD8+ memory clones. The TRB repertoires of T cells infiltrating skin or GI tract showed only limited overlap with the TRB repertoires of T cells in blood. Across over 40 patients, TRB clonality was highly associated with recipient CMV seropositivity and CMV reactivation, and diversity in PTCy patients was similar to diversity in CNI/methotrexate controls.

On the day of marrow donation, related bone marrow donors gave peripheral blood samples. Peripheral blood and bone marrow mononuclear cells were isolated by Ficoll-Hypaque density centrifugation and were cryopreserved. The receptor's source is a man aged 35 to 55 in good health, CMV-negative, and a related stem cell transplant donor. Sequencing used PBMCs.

The CDR3 corresponds to CASSLRLTSGGGREQFF. The DNA is as follows: TGTGCCAGCAGTCTCCGACTGACTAGCGGGGGGGGTCGGGAGCAGTTCTTC. The V and J genes are TRBV28 and TRBJ2-1; TRBD2 fits 14 bases in the junction. The germline V gene yields MDHEN for CDR1 and SYDVKM for CDR2. Its CDR3 holds 17 amino acids, cysteine through phenylalanine. Just the 51-base CDR3 DNA is kept, in frame starting at base 1. Trimming takes 5 bases off V and 10 bases off J; junction bases not matched to a gene: 13.